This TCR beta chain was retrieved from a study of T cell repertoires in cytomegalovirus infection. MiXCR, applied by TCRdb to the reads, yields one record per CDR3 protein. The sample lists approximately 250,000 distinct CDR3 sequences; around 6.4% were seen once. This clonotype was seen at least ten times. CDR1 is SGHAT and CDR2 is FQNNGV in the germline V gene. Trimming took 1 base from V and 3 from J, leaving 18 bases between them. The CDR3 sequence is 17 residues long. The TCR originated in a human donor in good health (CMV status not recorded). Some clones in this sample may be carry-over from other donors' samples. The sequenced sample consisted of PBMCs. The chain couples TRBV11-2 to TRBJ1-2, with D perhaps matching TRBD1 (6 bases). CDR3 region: CASSLAAGAFLDYGYTF. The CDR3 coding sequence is TGTGCCAGCAGCTTAGCGGCAGGGGCCTTTCTCGACTATGGCTACACCTTC.